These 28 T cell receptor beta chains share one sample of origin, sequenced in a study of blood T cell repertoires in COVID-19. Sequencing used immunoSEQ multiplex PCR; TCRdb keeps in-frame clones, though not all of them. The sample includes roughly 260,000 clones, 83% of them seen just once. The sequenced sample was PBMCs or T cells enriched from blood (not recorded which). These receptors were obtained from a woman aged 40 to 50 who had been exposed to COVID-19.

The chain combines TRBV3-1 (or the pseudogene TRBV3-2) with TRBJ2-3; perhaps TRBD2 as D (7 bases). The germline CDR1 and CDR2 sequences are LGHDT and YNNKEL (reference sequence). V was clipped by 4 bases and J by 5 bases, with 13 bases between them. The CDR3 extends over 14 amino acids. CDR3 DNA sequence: TGTGCCAGCAGCCCACGGGGGGCACAAGATACGCAGTATTTT. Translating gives CASSPRGAQDTQYF.

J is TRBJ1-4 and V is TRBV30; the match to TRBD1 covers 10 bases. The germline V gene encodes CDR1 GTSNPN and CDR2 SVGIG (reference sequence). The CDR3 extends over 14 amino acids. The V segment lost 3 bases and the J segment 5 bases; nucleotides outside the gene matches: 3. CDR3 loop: CAWSSDRGNEKLFF. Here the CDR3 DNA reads TGTGCCTGGAGCTCGGACAGGGGGAATGAAAAACTGTTTTTT.

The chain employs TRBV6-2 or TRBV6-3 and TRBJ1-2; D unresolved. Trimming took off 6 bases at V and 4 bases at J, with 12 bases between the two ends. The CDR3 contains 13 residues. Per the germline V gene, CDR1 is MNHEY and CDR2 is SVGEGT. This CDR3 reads CASSIPVIYGYTF. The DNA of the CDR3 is TGTGCCAGCAGCATTCCGGTGATCTATGGCTACACCTTC.

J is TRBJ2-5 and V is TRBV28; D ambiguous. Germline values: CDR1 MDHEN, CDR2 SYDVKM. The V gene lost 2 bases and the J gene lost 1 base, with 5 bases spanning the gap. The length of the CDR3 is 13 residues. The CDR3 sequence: CASSLAVQETQYF. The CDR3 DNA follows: TGTGCCAGCAGTTTAGCAGTCCAAGAGACCCAGTACTTC.

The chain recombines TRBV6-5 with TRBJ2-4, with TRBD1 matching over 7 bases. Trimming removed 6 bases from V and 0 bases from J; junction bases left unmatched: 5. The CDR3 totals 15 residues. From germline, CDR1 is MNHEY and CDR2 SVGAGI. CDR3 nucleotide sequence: TGTGCCAGCAGCCTACAGGGGCCAGCCAAAAACATTCAGTACTTC. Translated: CASSLQGPAKNIQYF.

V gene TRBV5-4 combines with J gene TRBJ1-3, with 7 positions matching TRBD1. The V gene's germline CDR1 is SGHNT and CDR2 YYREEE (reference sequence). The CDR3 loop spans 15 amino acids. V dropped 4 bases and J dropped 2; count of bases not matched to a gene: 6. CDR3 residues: CASSKRDSPGNTIYF. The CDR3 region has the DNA TGTGCCAGCAGCAAACGGGACAGCCCTGGAAACACCATATATTTT.

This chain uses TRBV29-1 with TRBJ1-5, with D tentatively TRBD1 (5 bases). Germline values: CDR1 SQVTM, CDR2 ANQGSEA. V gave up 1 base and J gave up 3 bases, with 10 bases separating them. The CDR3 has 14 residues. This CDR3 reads CSVEGGEDNQPQHF. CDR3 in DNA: TGCAGCGTTGAAGGGGGGGAAGACAATCAGCCCCAGCATTTT.

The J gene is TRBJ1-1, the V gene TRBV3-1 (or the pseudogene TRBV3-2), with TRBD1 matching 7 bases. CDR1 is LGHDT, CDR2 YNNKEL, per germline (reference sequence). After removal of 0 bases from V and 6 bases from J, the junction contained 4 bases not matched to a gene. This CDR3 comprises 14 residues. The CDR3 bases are TGTGCCAGCAGCCAAGACCGGGACAGAGCTGAAGCTTTCTTT. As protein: CASSQDRDRAEAFF.

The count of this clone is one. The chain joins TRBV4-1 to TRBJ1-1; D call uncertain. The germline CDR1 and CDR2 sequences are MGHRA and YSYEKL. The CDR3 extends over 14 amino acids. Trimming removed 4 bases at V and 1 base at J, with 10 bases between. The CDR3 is CASSLLNRNTEAFF. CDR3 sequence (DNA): TGCGCCAGCAGCCTCCTGAACAGGAACACTGAAGCTTTCTTT.

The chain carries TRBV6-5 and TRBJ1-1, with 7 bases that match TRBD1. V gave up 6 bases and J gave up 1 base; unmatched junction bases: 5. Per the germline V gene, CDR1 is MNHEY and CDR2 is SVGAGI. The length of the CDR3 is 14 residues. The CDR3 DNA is TGTGCCAGCAGCCAGAGGACAGGGAACACTGAAGCTTTCTTT. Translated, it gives CASSQRTGNTEAFF.

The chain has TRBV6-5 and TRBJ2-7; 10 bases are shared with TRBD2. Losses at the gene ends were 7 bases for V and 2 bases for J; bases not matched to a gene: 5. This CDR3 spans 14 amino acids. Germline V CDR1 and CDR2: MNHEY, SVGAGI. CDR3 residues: CASTQTSGPYEQYF. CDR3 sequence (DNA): TGTGCCAGCACCCAGACTAGCGGGCCCTACGAGCAGTACTTC.

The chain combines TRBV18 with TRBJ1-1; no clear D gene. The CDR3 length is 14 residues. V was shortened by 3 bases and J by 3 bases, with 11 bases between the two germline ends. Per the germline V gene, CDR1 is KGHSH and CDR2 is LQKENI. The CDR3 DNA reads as TGTGCCAGCTCACCTGCAGGCTCGGACACTGAAGCTTTCTTT. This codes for CASSPAGSDTEAFF.

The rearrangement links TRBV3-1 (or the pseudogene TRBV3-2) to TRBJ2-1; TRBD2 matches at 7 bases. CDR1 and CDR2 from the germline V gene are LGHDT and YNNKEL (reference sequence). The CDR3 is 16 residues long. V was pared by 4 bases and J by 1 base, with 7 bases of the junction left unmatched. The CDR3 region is CASSLSGGVSYNEQFF. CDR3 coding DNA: TGTGCCAGCAGCCTCTCGGGGGGTGTGTCCTACAATGAGCAGTTCTTC.

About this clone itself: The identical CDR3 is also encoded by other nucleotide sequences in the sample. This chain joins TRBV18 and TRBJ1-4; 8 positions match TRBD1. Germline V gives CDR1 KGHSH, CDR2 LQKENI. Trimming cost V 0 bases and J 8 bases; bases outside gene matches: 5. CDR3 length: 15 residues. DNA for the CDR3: TGTGCCAGCTCACCACCCGGGACAGGTGGGGAAAAACTGTTTTTT. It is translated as CASSPPGTGGEKLFF.

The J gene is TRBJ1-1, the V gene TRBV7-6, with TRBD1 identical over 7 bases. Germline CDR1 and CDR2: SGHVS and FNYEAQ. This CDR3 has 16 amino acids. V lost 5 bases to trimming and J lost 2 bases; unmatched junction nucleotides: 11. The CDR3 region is CASSPSPTGTNTEAFF. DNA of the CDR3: TGTGCCAGCAGCCCATCCCCGACAGGGACCAACACTGAAGCTTTCTTT.

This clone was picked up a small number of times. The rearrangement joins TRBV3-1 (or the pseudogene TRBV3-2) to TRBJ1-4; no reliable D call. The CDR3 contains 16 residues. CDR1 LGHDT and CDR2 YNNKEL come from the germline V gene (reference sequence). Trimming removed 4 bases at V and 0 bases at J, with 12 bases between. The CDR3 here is CASSPTSVATNEKLFF. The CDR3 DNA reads TGTGCCAGCAGCCCGACTTCCGTCGCAACTAATGAAAAACTGTTTTTT.

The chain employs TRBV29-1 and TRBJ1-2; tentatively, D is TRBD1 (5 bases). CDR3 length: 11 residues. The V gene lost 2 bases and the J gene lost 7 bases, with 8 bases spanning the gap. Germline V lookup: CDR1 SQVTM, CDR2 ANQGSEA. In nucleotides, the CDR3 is TGCAGCGTTGAAAGTCAGGGTGGCTACACCTTC. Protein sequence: CSVESQGGYTF.

The CDR3, as DNA: TGTGCCAGCAGCCCAGGACAGGAGGTAAATGAGCAGTTCTTC. This translates into CASSPGQEVNEQFF. The V call is TRBV11-2, the J call TRBJ2-1, with 7 nucleotides matching TRBD1. Germline CDR1 SGHAT, CDR2 FQNNGV. Trimming cost V 5 bases and J 7 bases; bases outside gene matches: 8. CDR3 size: 14 residues.

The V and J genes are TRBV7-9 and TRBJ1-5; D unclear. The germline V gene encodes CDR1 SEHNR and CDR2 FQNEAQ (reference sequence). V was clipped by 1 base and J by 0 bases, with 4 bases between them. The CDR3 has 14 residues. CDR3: CASSLVGSNQPQHF. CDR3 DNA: TGTGCCAGCAGCTTAGTCGGTAGCAATCAGCCCCAGCATTTT.

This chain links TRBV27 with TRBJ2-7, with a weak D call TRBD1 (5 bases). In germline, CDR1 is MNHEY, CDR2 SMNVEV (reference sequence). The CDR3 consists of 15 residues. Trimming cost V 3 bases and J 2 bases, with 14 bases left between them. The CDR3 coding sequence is TGTGCCAGCAGTTTTGGGCAGGGCCGCACCTACGAGCAGTACTTC. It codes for CASSFGQGRTYEQYF.

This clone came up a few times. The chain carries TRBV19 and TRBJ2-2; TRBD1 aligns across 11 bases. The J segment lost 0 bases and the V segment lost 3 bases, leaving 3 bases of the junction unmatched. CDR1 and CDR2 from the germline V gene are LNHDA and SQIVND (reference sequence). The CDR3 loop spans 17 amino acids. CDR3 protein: CASSIGTGGANTGELFF. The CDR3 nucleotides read TGTGCCAGTAGTATTGGGACAGGGGGGGCGAACACCGGGGAGCTGTTTTTT.

The CDR3 sequence: CASSLGTGLYGYTF. CDR3 coding DNA: TGTGCCAGCAGTTTAGGGACAGGCCTCTATGGCTACACCTTC. The V and J genes are TRBV27 and TRBJ1-2, with TRBD1 matching over 8 bases. Germline V gene lookup returns CDR1 MNHEY and CDR2 SMNVEV (reference sequence). V was clipped by 2 bases and J by 4 bases; unmatched bases: 3. The CDR3 extends over 14 amino acids.

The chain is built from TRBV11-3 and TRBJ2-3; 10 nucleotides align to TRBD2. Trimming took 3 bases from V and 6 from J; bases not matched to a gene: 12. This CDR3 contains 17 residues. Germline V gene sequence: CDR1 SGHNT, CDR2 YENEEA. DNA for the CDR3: TGTGCCAGCAGCTTCGGCGGGACTAGCGACCTTGGGGATACGCAGTATTTT. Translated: CASSFGGTSDLGDTQYF.

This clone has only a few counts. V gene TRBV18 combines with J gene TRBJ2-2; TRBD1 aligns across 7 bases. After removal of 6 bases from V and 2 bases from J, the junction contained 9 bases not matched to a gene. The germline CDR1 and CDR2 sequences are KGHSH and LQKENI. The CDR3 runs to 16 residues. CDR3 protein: CASSLTGVDNTGELFF. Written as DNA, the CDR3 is TGTGCCAGCTCGCTCACAGGGGTTGATAACACCGGGGAGCTGTTTTTT.

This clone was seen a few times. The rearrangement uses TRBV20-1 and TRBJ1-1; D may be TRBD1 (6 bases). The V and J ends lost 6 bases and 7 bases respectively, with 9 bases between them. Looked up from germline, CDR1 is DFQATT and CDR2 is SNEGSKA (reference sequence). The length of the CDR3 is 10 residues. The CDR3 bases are TGCAGTGCCCAACAGGGTGAAGCTTTCTTT. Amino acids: CSAQQGEAFF.

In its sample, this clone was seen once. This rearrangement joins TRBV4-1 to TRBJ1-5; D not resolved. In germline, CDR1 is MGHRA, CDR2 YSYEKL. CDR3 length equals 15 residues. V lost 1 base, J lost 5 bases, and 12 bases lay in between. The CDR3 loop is CASSQVTLGDQPQHF. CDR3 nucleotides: TGCGCCAGCAGCCAAGTTACCCTGGGAGATCAGCCCCAGCATTTT.

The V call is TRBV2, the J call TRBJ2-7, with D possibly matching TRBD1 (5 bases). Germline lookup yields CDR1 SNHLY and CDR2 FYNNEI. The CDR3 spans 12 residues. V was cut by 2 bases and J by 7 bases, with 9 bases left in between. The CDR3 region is CASSEIQEEQYF. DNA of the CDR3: TGTGCCAGCAGTGAAATACAGGAAGAGCAGTACTTC.

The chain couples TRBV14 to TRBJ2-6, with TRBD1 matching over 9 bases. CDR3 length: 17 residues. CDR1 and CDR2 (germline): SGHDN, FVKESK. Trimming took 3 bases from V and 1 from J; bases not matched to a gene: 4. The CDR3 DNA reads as TGTGCCAGCAGCCACGGACAGGGGAGGTCTGGGGCCAACGTCCTGACTTTC. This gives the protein CASSHGQGRSGANVLTF.